This entry lists 8 T cell receptor beta chains sequenced from one sample in a study of blood T cell repertoires in COVID-19. Data came from immunoSEQ multiplex PCR; TCRdb stores just in-frame clones and leaves some out. The sample shows about 290,000 clones, 85% of them seen only once. The sequencing sample was made of peripheral blood. Every receptor here comes from a woman in her forties or fifties with active or convalescent COVID-19.

V usage is TRBV18 and J usage is TRBJ1-1; 8 bases align to TRBD1. This CDR3 contains 14 residues. The germline V gene encodes CDR1 KGHSH and CDR2 LQKENI. Losses at the gene ends were 3 bases for V and 12 bases for J; bases not matched to a gene: 12. This CDR3 is CASSPSRTGIRSFF. CDR3 in DNA: TGTGCCAGCTCACCCTCCAGGACAGGGATTCGCTCTTTCTTT.

This clone was picked up one time. J is TRBJ1-1 and V is TRBV6-1; D gene unclear. The germline CDR1 and CDR2 sequences are MNHNS and SASEGT. The CDR3 is 16 amino acids. The V end lost 2 bases, the J end lost 4 bases, and 17 bases lay between the germline ends. The CDR3 spells CASSEKAAPRPTEAFF. The CDR3 DNA reads as TGTGCCAGCAGTGAAAAGGCGGCCCCAAGGCCCACTGAAGCTTTCTTT.

The chain has TRBV5-4 and TRBJ2-5; TRBD1 matches 8 bases. CDR1 is SGHNT, CDR2 YYREEE, per germline (reference sequence). The CDR3 loop spans 15 amino acids. Trimming took 3 bases from V and 4 from J; bases not matched to a gene: 8. In DNA form, the CDR3 reads TGTGCCAGCAGCTGGGGGACAGGCCCCTCAGAGACCCAGTACTTC. Protein: CASSWGTGPSETQYF.

The chain couples TRBV19 to TRBJ1-1; 7 bases line up with TRBD1. Germline V gene sequence: CDR1 LNHDA, CDR2 SQIVND (reference sequence). The CDR3 runs 17 residues. V lost 0 bases to trimming and J lost 4 bases; unmatched junction nucleotides: 11. For the CDR3, the DNA is TGTGCCAGTAGTATAGACCCAAACAGGGGAGGTGGCACTGAAGCTTTCTTT. Translating it yields CASSIDPNRGGGTEAFF.

The rearrangement joins TRBV7-9 to TRBJ1-6; D remains ambiguous. The V gene lost 4 bases and the J gene lost 8 bases, with 15 bases spanning the gap. The CDR3 extends over 15 amino acids. CDR1 and CDR2 (germline): SEHNR, FQNEAQ (reference sequence). This CDR3 is CASSSHSLKDSPLHF. For the CDR3, the DNA is TGTGCCAGCAGCTCCCACAGCTTGAAGGATTCACCCCTCCACTTT.

This chain uses TRBV5-1 with TRBJ2-1, with D tentatively TRBD2 (5 bases). The CDR3 runs 16 residues. Germline loops: CDR1 SGHRS, CDR2 YFSETQ. Trimming left V 3 bases short and J 2 bases short, with 15 bases between. The CDR3 region has the DNA TGCGCCAGCAGCTACCTGGGGAGTCGCACCTACAATGAGCAGTTCTTC. This translates into CASSYLGSRTYNEQFF.

The CDR3 sequence: CASSWLTGGLTGELFF. The CDR3 DNA reads as TGCGCCAGCAGCTGGCTTACAGGGGGTTTAACCGGGGAGCTGTTTTTT. The chain combines TRBV5-1 with TRBJ2-2; 8 bases are shared with TRBD1. CDR1 SGHRS and CDR2 YFSETQ come from the germline V gene. The CDR3 is made up of 16 amino acids. After removal of 3 bases from V and 5 bases from J, the junction contained 9 bases not matched to a gene. Looking up the rest from reference TRBV5-1 and TRBJ2-2 gives the full variable domain: KAGVTQTPRYLIKTRGQQVTLSCSPISGHRSVSWYQQTPGQGLQFLFEYFSETQRNKGNFPGRFSGRQFSNSRSEMNVSTLELGDSALYLCASSWLTGGLTGELFFGEGSRLTVL.

The chain recombines TRBV6-1 with TRBJ2-1, with TRBD2 identical over 7 bases. The CDR3 totals 14 residues. Germline trimming cut 1 base from V and 12 bases from J; bases unmatched to any gene: 9. CDR1 is MNHNS, CDR2 SASEGT, per germline. The CDR3 coding sequence is TGTGCCAGCAGTGAAGTAGGGAGGGAGTTTGGGCAGTTCTTC. Translated, it gives CASSEVGREFGQFF.